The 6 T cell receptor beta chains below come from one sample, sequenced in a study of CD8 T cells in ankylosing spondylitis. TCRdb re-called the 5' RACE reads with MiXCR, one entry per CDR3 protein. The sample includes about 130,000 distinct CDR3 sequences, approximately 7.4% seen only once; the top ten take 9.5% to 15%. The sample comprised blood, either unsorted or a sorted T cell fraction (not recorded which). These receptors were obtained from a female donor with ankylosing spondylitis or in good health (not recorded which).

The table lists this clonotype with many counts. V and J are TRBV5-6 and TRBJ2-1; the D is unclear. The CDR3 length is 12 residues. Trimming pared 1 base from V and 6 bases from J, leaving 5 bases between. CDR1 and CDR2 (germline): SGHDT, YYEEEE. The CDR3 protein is CASSLWPNEQFF. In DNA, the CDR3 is TGTGCCAGCAGCTTGTGGCCCAATGAGCAGTTCTTC.

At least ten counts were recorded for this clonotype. CDR3 DNA sequence: TGTGCCAGCAGCTCTCGTGGCACCGGGGAGCTGTTTTTT. Translation: CASSSRGTGELFF. This chain joins TRBV7-2 and TRBJ2-2; D unclear. In germline, CDR1 is SGHTA, CDR2 FQGNSA. V lost 4 bases, J lost 4 bases, and 7 bases lay in between. The CDR3 consists of 13 residues.

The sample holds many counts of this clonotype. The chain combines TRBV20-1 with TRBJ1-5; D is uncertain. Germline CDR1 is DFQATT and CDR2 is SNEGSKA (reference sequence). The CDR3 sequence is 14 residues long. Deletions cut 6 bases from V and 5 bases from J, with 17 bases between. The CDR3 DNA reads TGCAGTGCCCACCCGGGAAGGAAGGATCAGCCCCAGCATTTT. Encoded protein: CSAHPGRKDQPQHF.

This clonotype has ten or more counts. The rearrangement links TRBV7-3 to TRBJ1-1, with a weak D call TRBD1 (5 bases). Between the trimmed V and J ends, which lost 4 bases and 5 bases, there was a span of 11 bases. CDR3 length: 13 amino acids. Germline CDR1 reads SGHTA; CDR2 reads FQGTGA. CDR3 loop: CASSSDQGTEAFF. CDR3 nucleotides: TGTGCCAGCAGCTCCGACCAGGGAACTGAAGCTTTCTTT.

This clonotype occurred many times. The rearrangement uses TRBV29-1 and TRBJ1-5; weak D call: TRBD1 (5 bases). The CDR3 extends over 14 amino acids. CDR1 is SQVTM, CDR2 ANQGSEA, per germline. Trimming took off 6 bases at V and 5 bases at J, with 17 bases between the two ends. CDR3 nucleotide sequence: TGCAGCGTGGAGCTCGGGGGGGTGGATCAGCCCCAGCATTTT. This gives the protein CSVELGGVDQPQHF.

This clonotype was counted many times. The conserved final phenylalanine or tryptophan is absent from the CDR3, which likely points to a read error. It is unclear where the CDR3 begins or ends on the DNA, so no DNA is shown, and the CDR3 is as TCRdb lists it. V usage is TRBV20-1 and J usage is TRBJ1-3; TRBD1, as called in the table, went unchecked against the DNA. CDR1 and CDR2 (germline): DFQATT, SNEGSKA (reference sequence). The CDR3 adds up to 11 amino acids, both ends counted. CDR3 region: CSARQRQGDFL.